These 8 T cell receptor beta chains originate from one sample sequenced in a study of shared clonotypes between healthy human individuals. TCRdb keeps only in-frame clones here, not all; method: immunoSEQ multiplex PCR. Seen here are roughly 2.5 million clones, more than 90% observed once, and the top ten hold around 0.14%. Sequenced: naive CD4+ T cells sorted from blood. Subset defined: CD45RA+ positively selected. The receptors derive from a man between 18 and 29 years old in good health.

This chain links TRBV7-8 with TRBJ2-2; 7 bases map to TRBD1. Germline V gene data show CDR1 as SGHVS and CDR2 as FQNEAQ. The CDR3 runs 15 residues. Trimming at V came to 6 bases and at J to 1 base, leaving 5 bases not matched to a gene. CDR3 coding DNA: TGTGCCAGCAGACCGGGACAGTTGAACACCGGGGAGCTGTTTTTT. It encodes CASRPGQLNTGELFF.

As regards this clone: Sequence at one end of the junction differs from germline and may be a read error. Different DNA sequences within this sample yield the same CDR3. This chain connects TRBV19 to TRBJ1-1; 7 bases are a match to TRBD1. The CDR3 has 13 residues. CDR1 is LNHDA, CDR2 SQIVND, per germline (reference sequence). The CDR3 region is CASRDSQSTEAFF. The DNA of the CDR3 is TGCGCCAGCCGGGACAGTCAGTCAACTGAAGCTTTCTTT.

This clone showed up just once. The chain carries TRBV7-9 and TRBJ2-7, with 9 bases matching TRBD1. There are 13 residues in the CDR3. The V and J ends lost 5 bases and 3 bases, in that order; junction bases with no gene match: 2. The V gene's germline CDR1 is SEHNR and CDR2 FQNEAQ (reference sequence). The DNA of the CDR3 is TGTGCCAGCAGCCTGACAGGGGGCTACGAGCAGTACTTC. Translated: CASSLTGGYEQYF.

V gene TRBV18 combines with J gene TRBJ1-4; D gene unclear. V lost 3 bases to trimming and J lost 5 bases, with 13 bases between them. This CDR3 spans 15 amino acids. Looked up from germline, CDR1 is KGHSH and CDR2 is LQKENI. In nucleotides, the CDR3 is TGTGCCAGCTCACCCTACAGCGCGCCGAATGAAAAACTGTTTTTT. Protein: CASSPYSAPNEKLFF. The full variable domain, with the rest looked up from reference TRBV18 and TRBJ1-4, is NAGVMQNPRHLVRRRGQEARLRCSPMKGHSHVYWYRQLPEEGLKFMVYLQKENIIDESGMPKERFSAEFPKEGPSILRIQQVVRGDSAAYFCASSPYSAPNEKLFFGSGTQLSVL.

This clone was seen just once. The chain is built from TRBV7-6 and TRBJ2-7; 7 positions match TRBD1. The length of the CDR3 is 13 residues. The V segment lost 2 bases and the J segment 6 bases; nucleotides outside the gene matches: 4. The germline gives CDR1 SGHVS, CDR2 FNYEAQ. CDR3 DNA sequence: TGTGCCAGCAGCTTAAAAGGGGGCGGCGAGCAGTACTTC. This gives the protein CASSLKGGGEQYF.

The DNA of the CDR3 is TGTGCCAGCAGCACTAGACAGGGTTTATATCAGCCCCAGCATTTT. As protein: CASSTRQGLYQPQHF. The V gene is TRBV7-8, the J gene TRBJ1-5, with 7 bases identical to TRBD1. The CDR3 length is 15 residues. CDR1 is SGHVS and CDR2 is FQNEAQ in the germline V gene. J lost 5 bases, V lost 5 bases, and 9 bases had no gene match.

V gene TRBV5-1 combines with J gene TRBJ1-1; D perhaps matches TRBD1 (6 bases). Trimming shortened V by 4 bases and J by 1 base, and 11 bases separated the two germline ends. The CDR3 contains 14 residues. Germline CDR1 reads SGHRS; CDR2 reads YFSETQ. The CDR3 here is CASSAQQGNTEAFF. In nucleotides, the CDR3 is TGCGCCAGCAGCGCCCAACAGGGGAACACTGAAGCTTTCTTT.

The gene calls are TRBV11-2 and TRBJ2-2, with 7 bases identical to TRBD1. The J segment lost 4 bases and the V segment lost 4 bases, leaving 3 bases of the junction unmatched. Germline V lookup: CDR1 SGHAT, CDR2 FQNNGV. CDR3 length equals 14 residues. The CDR3 loop reads CASSWDSSTGELFF. The CDR3 DNA follows: TGTGCCAGCAGCTGGGACAGCTCCACCGGGGAGCTGTTTTTT.